Given below is one T cell receptor beta chain in context. Its target is unknown. The record originates from a study of PD-L1 blockade in urothelial cancer. Whole-study context: Twenty-five of the 29 patients were men with bladder-origin urothelial cancer.

General observations from the study: Where pretreatment blood TCR clonality fell below the median, better survival was predicted.

Produced via immunoSEQ multiplex PCR; TCRdb's table is partial and in-frame only. The sample includes roughly 56,000 clones, around 83% seen only once; the top ten take 20% to 25%. The trim removed 0 bases at V and 4 bases at J, leaving 3 bases unmatched. The CDR3 length is 14 residues. Germline CDR1 SGHKS, CDR2 YYEKEE (reference sequence). As for time point: pretreatment peripheral blood. All patients carried locally advanced or metastatic urothelial carcinoma. Per-patient samples, pretreatment and on-treatment, numbered 1 to 8. This clonotype was obtained from a man aged 55 to 70 with urothelial cancer. This chain connects TRBV5-5 to TRBJ2-5; 7 bases line up with TRBD1. The sample consisted of PBMCs, taken around atezolizumab (anti-PD-L1) treatment. The chain's CDR3 is CASSLATGTETQYF. CDR3 bases: TGTGCCAGCAGCTTGGCGACAGGGACAGAGACCCAGTACTTC.